This T cell receptor (beta chain) was recorded in a study of molecular identifiers for immune sequencing clone quantification (dated by TCRdb to the late 2010s). Some background on the complete study: In a replicate experiment, RNA from about 19,000 or 110,000 naive CD8 T cells was split into five aliquots, four of which were sequenced. The study was a methods study using CD8 T cells to benchmark molecular-identifier clustering-based TCR repertoire sequencing (MIDCIRS) and TCR RNA copy counting. Study-level results and caveats: When barcode sub-clustering was left out, chimeric consensus sequences inflated TCR diversity, with chimeras reaching as high as 47%. Highly expanded clone sizes could be underestimated if identical TCR molecules share a barcode. Spiked-in Jurkat TCR RNA equivalent to a single cell was reported to be detectable even among 850,000 to 1,000,000 naive CD8 T cells. In CMV-specific effector cells, over 97% of molecules were held by clones above 20 RNA copies, whereas under 1% of molecules were held by such clones in naive cells. Modeling gave about 3.3 recovered TCR RNA copies per cell versus 7.5 to 10 by digital PCR, implying around 30% capture efficiency.

This clonotype was observed at least ten times. Its binding antigen is unknown. No much larger clonotype is one base removed from it; base qualities were not supplied. The junction carries 12 bases between V and J, which are trimmed by 2 bases and 3 bases respectively. The CDR3 measures 14 amino acids from cysteine to phenylalanine. Of all the DNA, just the CDR3 is kept, 42 bases in frame from base 1. Based on the germline V gene, the CDR1 and CDR2 sequences are SGHTS and YDEGEE. Naive CD8 T cells, defined as CD8+CD4-CCR7+CD45RA+, were FACS-sorted into RLT Plus buffer on a BD FACSAria II. To compare sensitivity, a portion of the naive CD8 T cell RNA was divided evenly between MIDCIRS and a Smart-seq2-style 5'RACE protocol. Enrichment of CD8 T cells was performed with RosetteSep CD8+ T Cell Enrichment Cocktail and Ficoll-Paque, after which ACK red cell lysis was carried out. The library was prepared using PCR. Instrument used: Illumina MiSeq. Total RNA was purified with the Qiagen AllPrep DNA/RNA kit. Reads from multiple sequencing runs of the same library were pooled before analysis. The authors' pipeline ran thus. Reads were retained only if an exact TCR constant sequence was present, and the retained reads were trimmed to 150 nt and grouped according to their 12-nt molecular barcodes. Reads inside each barcode group were sub-clustered using a 15% Levenshtein threshold, and a quality-weighted consensus sequence was constructed for each RNA molecule. Non-functional sequences were discarded, and so were lower-count sequences lying one edit away from another sequence. Based on fitting two negative binomial distributions, any barcode sub-cluster with under 20% of the maximum read count was discarded. Using fastp trimming at Q25 and MiXCR clonotype assembly, TCRdb reanalyzed the public sequencing data and kept in-frame beta chains. Rows are unified per CDR3 protein, each entry keeping the most common DNA and genes. TCRdb's processing, not the authors', yielded these V and J calls. The sample table contains about 40,000 distinct CDR3 sequences; only one count was recorded for approximately 17% of them. Jointly, the top ten make up over 6% of the sample.

The TCR originated in a human donor in good health. Some libraries in this study had Jurkat cell RNA spiked in. The sample comprised naive CD8+ T cells from blood, with Jurkat cell RNA spiked in. Per the publication, the cell subset or site label means: FACS-sorted CD8+CD4-CCR7+CD45RA+ naive T cells. In this chain, TRBV5-8 is recombined with TRBJ2-7, with no reliable assignment of the D segment. CDR3 reads: CASSLGAGNYEQYF. The nucleotide sequence is given as TGTGCCAGCAGCTTAGGTGCAGGTAACTACGAGCAGTACTTC.